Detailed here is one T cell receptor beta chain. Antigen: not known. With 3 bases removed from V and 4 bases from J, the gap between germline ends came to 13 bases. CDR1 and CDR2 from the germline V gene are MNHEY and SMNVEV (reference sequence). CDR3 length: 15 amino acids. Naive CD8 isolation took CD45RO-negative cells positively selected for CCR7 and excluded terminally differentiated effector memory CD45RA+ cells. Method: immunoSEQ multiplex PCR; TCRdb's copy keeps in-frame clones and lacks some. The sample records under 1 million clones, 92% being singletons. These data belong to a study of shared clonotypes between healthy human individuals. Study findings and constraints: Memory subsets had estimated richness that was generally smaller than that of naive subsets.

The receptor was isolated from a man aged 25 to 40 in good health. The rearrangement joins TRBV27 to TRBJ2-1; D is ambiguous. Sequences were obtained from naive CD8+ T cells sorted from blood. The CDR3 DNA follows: TGTGCCAGCAGTTTCACTCCCTTTGGGTACAATGAGCAGTTCTTC. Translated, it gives CASSFTPFGYNEQFF.